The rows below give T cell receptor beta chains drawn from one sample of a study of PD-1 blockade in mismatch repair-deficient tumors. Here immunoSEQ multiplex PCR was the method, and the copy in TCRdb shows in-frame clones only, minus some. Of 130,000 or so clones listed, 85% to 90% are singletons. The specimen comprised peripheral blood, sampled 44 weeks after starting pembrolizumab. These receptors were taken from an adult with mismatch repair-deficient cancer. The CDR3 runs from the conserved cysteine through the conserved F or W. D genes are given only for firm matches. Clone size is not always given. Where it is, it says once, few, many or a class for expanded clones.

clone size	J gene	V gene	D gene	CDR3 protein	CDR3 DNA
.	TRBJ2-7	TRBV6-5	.	CASSYVDEQYF	TGTGCCAGCAGTTACGTGGACGAGCAGTACTTC
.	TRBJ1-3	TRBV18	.	CASSPPDISGNTIYF	TGTGCCAGCTCACCCCCGGATATCTCTGGAAACACCATATATTTT
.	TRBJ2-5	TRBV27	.	CASSLSEETQYF	TGTGCCAGCAGTTTATCGGAAGAGACCCAGTACTTC
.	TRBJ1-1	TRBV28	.	CASSTGPTEAFF	TGTGCCAGCAGTACAGGGCCCACTGAAGCTTTCTTT
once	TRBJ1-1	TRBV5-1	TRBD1	CASSLDGRGDTEAFF	TGCGCCAGCAGCTTGGATGGCAGGGGGGACACTGAAGCTTTCTTT
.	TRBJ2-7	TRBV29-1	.	CSVESGSTYEQYF	TGCAGCGTAGAGTCGGGGTCTACCTACGAGCAGTACTTC
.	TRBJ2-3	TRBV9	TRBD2	CASNLSGRETDTQYF	TGTGCCAGCAATTTAAGCGGGAGGGAAACAGATACGCAGTATTTT
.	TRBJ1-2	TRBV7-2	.	CASSLGSGDYGYTF	TGTGCCAGCAGCTTGGGGTCAGGGGACTATGGCTACACCTTC
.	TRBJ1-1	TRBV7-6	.	CASSLAEGLTEAFF	TGTGCCAGCAGCTTAGCAGAGGGCTTAACTGAAGCTTTCTTT
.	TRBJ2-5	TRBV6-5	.	CASSWTVQETQYF	TGTGCCAGCAGTTGGACAGTACAAGAGACCCAGTACTTC
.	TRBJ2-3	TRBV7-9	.	CASAPSGAHTDTQYF	TGTGCCAGCGCTCCCTCAGGGGCTCACACAGATACGCAGTATTTT
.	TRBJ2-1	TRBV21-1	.	CASSTTGSSYNEQFF	TGTGCCAGCAGCACTACAGGGAGCTCCTACAATGAGCAGTTCTTC
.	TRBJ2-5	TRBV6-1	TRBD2	CASSDPMGGETQYF	TGTGCCAGCAGTGACCCAATGGGGGGGGAGACCCAGTACTTC
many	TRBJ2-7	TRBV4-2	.	CASSQLWATHRNEQYF	TGTGCCAGCAGCCAACTCTGGGCTACCCACCGAAACGAGCAGTACTTC
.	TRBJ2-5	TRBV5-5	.	CASSLDSVGSFQETQYF	TGTGCCAGCAGCTTGGATTCAGTTGGGTCATTCCAAGAGACCCAGTACTTC
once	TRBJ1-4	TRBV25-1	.	CASSERGAGNEKLFF	TGTGCCAGCAGTGAACGGGGGGCCGGTAATGAAAAACTGTTTTTT
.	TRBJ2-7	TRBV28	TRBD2	CASSLYGLADYSYEQYF	TGTGCCAGCAGTTTATATGGGCTAGCGGACTACTCCTACGAGCAGTACTTC
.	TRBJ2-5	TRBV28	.	CASSSGNLETQYF	TGTGCCAGCAGTTCAGGGAACCTAGAGACCCAGTACTTC
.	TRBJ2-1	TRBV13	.	CASSLGPSMPGTEQFF	TGTGCCAGCAGCTTAGGCCCTTCTATGCCGGGGACAGAGCAGTTCTTC